The entry that follows covers one T cell receptor beta chain sequence. Its antigen is not known. A junction boundary mismatches the germline segment, possibly from a read error. This record belongs to a study of T cell responses to AZD1222 COVID-19 vaccine. Study context: The analysis combined second doses at about 4 or about 12 weeks.

Broader study findings: The breadth and depth of Spike-specific TCRs increased once two AZD1222 doses had been given. Repertoire sampling occurred only after the peak T cell response. Baseline testing showed seropositivity in only 6 or 7 AZD1222 recipients.

The repertoire was sequenced with immunoSEQ multiplex PCR; TCRdb's copy has only in-frame clones and lacks some. The table records about 100,000 clones, 85% to 90% of them present only once. This CDR3 contains 11 residues. CDR1 SGHVS and CDR2 FQNEAQ come from the germline V gene. The rearrangement joins TRBV7-8 to TRBJ2-7; TRBD1 matches 7 bases. The clonotype was recovered from an adult in good health. The source was peripheral blood, collected on day 0 of AZD1222 vaccination. CDR3 sequence reads: CASSGDSNQHF. The CDR3 bases are TGTGCCAGCAGCGGGGACAGTAATCAACACTTC.